A single sample gave rise to the 2 T cell receptor beta chains below, sequenced in a study of blood T cell repertoires in COVID-19. Produced via immunoSEQ multiplex PCR; TCRdb's table is partial and in-frame only. The data show some 150,000 clones, about three quarters seen once. The specimen sequenced was peripheral blood. The receptors originated from a woman aged 45-60 years with active or convalescent COVID-19.

J is TRBJ1-5 and V is TRBV6-6, with 7 bases lining up with TRBD1. The CDR3 has 14 residues. V shed 7 bases, J shed 6 bases, and the junction held 9 bases outside the gene matches. Germline assignment: CDR1 MNHNY and CDR2 SVGAGI (reference sequence). CDR3 nucleotide sequence: TGTGCCAGCACCGGGACAGATCAAAGTCAGCCCCAGCATTTT. The encoded protein is CASTGTDQSQPQHF.

The J gene is TRBJ1-1, the V gene TRBV30, with D tentatively TRBD1 (5 bases). Germline CDR1 and CDR2: GTSNPN and SVGIG (reference sequence). The V and J ends lost 2 bases and 3 bases respectively, with 10 bases between them. The CDR3 is made up of 13 amino acids. In nucleotides, the CDR3 is TGTGCCTGGAGTTTCAGGGTAGACACTGAAGCTTTCTTT. It translates to CAWSFRVDTEAFF.